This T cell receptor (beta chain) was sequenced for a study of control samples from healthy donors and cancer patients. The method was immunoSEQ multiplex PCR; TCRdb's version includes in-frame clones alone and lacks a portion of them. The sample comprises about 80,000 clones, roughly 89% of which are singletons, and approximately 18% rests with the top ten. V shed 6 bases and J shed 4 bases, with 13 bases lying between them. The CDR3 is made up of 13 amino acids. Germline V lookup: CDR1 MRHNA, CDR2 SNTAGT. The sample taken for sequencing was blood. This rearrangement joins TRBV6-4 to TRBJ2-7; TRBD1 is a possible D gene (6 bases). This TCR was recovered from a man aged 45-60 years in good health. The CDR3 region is CASSLGRGYEQYF. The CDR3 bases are TGTGCCAGCAGCCTCGGAAGGGGGTACGAGCAGTACTTC.